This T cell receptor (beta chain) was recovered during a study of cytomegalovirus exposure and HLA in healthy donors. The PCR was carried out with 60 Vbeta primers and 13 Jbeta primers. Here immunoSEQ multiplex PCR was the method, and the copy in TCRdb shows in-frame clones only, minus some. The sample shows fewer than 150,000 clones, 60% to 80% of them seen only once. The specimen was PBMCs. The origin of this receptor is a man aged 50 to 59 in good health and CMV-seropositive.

In DNA, the CDR3 is TGTGCCAGCAGGGCCCCGGAGCACTATGAGCAGTTCTTC. Its translation is CASRAPEHYEQFF. The V and J genes are TRBV28 and TRBJ2-1; D call uncertain. From germline, CDR1 is MDHEN and CDR2 SYDVKM. V was shortened by 6 bases and J by 8 bases, with 14 bases between the two germline ends. The CDR3 has 13 residues.